One sample yielded the 24 T cell receptor beta chains listed below, sequenced in a study of early T cells in non-severe SARS-CoV-2 infection. TCRdb redid the calling of the 5' RACE reads with MiXCR, one entry per CDR3 protein. This table holds 75,000 to 80,000 distinct CDR3 sequences, approximately 10% found once. Material: whole blood, obtained at baseline. The receptors originated from an adult who was a healthcare worker with PCR-confirmed SARS-CoV-2 infection or an uninfected control (not recorded which).

The gene calls are TRBV11-2 and TRBJ2-1; D gene uncertain. The germline gives CDR1 SGHAT, CDR2 FQNNGV. There are 14 residues in the CDR3. Trimming took 4 bases from V and 6 from J, leaving 13 bases between them. CDR3 sequence (DNA): TGTGCCAGCAGCTCGCGGCTTAGTGGCAATGAGCAGTTCTTC. It translates to CASSSRLSGNEQFF.

This clonotype showed up just a few times. The chain couples TRBV20-1 to TRBJ2-7, with D possibly TRBD2 on 6 matching bases. The length of the CDR3 is 17 residues. V was cut by 0 bases and J by 1 base, with 19 bases left in between. Germline CDR1 and CDR2: DFQATT and SNEGSKA (reference sequence). CDR3: CSARDVWRGVLSYEQYF. CDR3 sequence (DNA): TGCAGTGCTAGAGATGTTTGGCGCGGGGTATTATCCTACGAGCAGTACTTC.

This sequence joins TRBV12-3 or TRBV12-4 and TRBJ2-7; 9 nucleotides line up with TRBD1. The CDR3 is 17 amino acids. The V segment lost 1 base and the J segment 5 bases; nucleotides outside the gene matches: 12. The CDR3 DNA follows: TGTGCCAGCAGTTTAGGTAGACCGGGACAGGGAATGGACGAGCAGTACTTC. This sequence encodes CASSLGRPGQGMDEQYF.

J is TRBJ2-5 and V is TRBV20-1, with TRBD1 as a possible D gene (6 bases). Trimming took off 5 bases at V and 5 bases at J, with 15 bases between the two ends. The CDR3 has 13 amino acids. The germline CDR1 and CDR2 sequences are DFQATT and SNEGSKA (reference sequence). The CDR3: CSARTGIWETQYF. CDR3 nucleotides: TGCAGTGCTCGAACAGGGATATGGGAGACCCAGTACTTC.

This clonotype was recorded many times. The chain is built from TRBV12-3 or TRBV12-4 and TRBJ1-5, with D tentatively TRBD1 (5 bases). V lost 2 bases and J lost 4, with 15 bases in between. The CDR3 contains 16 residues. CDR3 sequence reads: CASSLNAGRGNQPQHF. CDR3 in DNA: TGTGCCAGCAGTTTAAACGCAGGGAGAGGGAATCAGCCCCAGCATTTT.

This clonotype was seen ten or more times. The chain couples TRBV19 to TRBJ2-1; 7 bases fit TRBD1. The CDR3 sequence is 15 residues long. The V gene end was trimmed by 4 bases and the J gene end by 8 bases; junction bases not matched to a gene: 11. The germline V gene encodes CDR1 LNHDA and CDR2 SQIVND (reference sequence). The CDR3 protein is CASSKATGTLDEQFF. Here the CDR3 DNA reads TGTGCCAGTAGTAAAGCGACAGGGACCCTCGATGAGCAGTTCTTC.

This clonotype appeared a few times. The chain recombines TRBV6-2 or TRBV6-3 with TRBJ2-7, with D perhaps matching TRBD1 or TRBD2 (5 bases each). Between the trimmed V and J ends, which lost 7 bases and 5 bases, there was a span of 21 bases. CDR3 length equals 15 residues. Germline V lookup: CDR1 MNHEY, CDR2 SVGEGT. The CDR3 DNA sequence: TGTGCCAGCAACACCCCGGGGCCGGGATTTCACGAGCAGTACTTC. Its translation: CASNTPGPGFHEQYF.

The V and J genes are TRBV12-3 or TRBV12-4 and TRBJ2-1; a weak D match, TRBD2 (5 bases). The CDR3 is made up of 16 amino acids. Trimming removed 5 bases from V and 2 bases from J, with 16 bases in between. As DNA, the CDR3 is TGTGCCAGCAGTCGCGTGAGGGAGCGCCCCTACAATGAGCAGTTCTTC. Its translation: CASSRVRERPYNEQFF.

This clonotype came up a few times. At one end, the junction sequence differs from germline, possibly due to a read error. This sequence joins TRBV6-5 and TRBJ1-2, with D perhaps TRBD1 (5 bases). Germline V lookup: CDR1 MNHEY, CDR2 SVGAGI. The CDR3 has 14 amino acids. CDR3 bases: TGTGCCACCAGTCAGGAATCAGGGATCTATGGCTACACCTTC. It translates to CATSQESGIYGYTF.

This clonotype was seen many times. The CDR3, as DNA: TGTGCCAGCAGCCAAGGTGATGAGACAGTACTTAACTATGGCTACACCTTC. This codes for CASSQGDETVLNYGYTF. The rearrangement uses TRBV4-2 and TRBJ1-2; TRBD1 might be the D (5 bases). Trimming took off 1 base at V and 1 base at J, with 16 bases between the two ends. Germline loops: CDR1 LGHNA, CDR2 YNFKEQ. CDR3 length: 17 residues.

This clonotype was picked up a small number of times. This chain uses TRBV7-2 with TRBJ1-1, with D unresolved. V lost 3 bases and J 8 bases, leaving 13 bases between the germline ends. CDR3 size: 13 residues. Germline values: CDR1 SGHTA, CDR2 FQGNSA. CDR3 in amino acids: CASSFTGSGEAFF. The CDR3 coding sequence is TGTGCCAGCAGCTTTACTGGTTCGGGGGAAGCTTTCTTT. Using reference TRBV7-2 and TRBJ1-1 for the parts outside the CDR3, the full variable domain is GAGVSQSPSNKVTEKGKDVELRCDPISGHTALYWYRQSLGQGLEFLIYFQGNSAPDKSGLPSDRFSAERTGGSVSTLTIQRTQQEDSAVYLCASSFTGSGEAFFGQGTRLTVV.

This clonotype was found many times. The chain links TRBV10-3 to TRBJ2-1; 8 nucleotides align to TRBD2. CDR1 is ENHRY, CDR2 SYGVKD, per germline. With V trimmed by 1 base and J by 5 bases, 4 bases remained unmatched. CDR3 size: 15 residues. The CDR3 coding sequence is TGTGCCATCAGTGAGTTGACTAGCGTGGACAATGAGCAGTTCTTC. This encodes CAISELTSVDNEQFF.

The chain combines TRBV7-2 with TRBJ1-5; tentatively, D is TRBD1 (5 bases). Germline CDR1 reads SGHTA; CDR2 reads FQGNSA. The CDR3 sequence is 15 residues long. V was trimmed by 5 bases and J by 3 bases, leaving 14 bases between them. The CDR3 sequence: CASSPQGSLNQPQHF. The DNA for the CDR3 is TGTGCCAGCAGCCCGCAGGGCTCCCTCAATCAGCCCCAGCATTTT.

Only a few counts were recorded for this clonotype. The chain joins TRBV7-2 to TRBJ2-3; TRBD2 matches at 11 bases. This CDR3 is built from 16 residues. V lost 5 bases to trimming and J lost 4 bases; unmatched junction nucleotides: 8. CDR1 and CDR2 from the germline V gene are SGHTA and FQGNSA. For the CDR3, the DNA is TGTGCCAGCAGCACCCAACTAGCGGGGGTAGCAGATACGCAGTATTTT. Amino acids: CASSTQLAGVADTQYF.

The rearrangement uses TRBV7-6 and TRBJ2-3, with 9 bases that match TRBD2. CDR3 length equals 18 residues. The V segment lost 2 bases and the J segment 4 bases; nucleotides outside the gene matches: 13. Germline values: CDR1 SGHVS, CDR2 FNYEAQ. The CDR3 nucleotides are TGTGCCAGCAGCTTAAGGCCCTCCGGGGCGGGGGGGCCAGATACGCAGTATTTT. Translated, it gives CASSLRPSGAGGPDTQYF.

This clonotype has a handful of counts. This sequence joins TRBV5-1 and TRBJ2-7; 7 bases are shared with TRBD1. From germline, CDR1 is SGHRS and CDR2 YFSETQ. The V gene end was trimmed by 1 base and the J gene end by 2 bases; junction bases not matched to a gene: 3. This CDR3 spans 14 amino acids. CDR3 sequence reads: CASSLTGTAYEQYF. CDR3 coding DNA: TGCGCCAGCAGCTTGACAGGGACAGCCTACGAGCAGTACTTC.

The chain links TRBV6-2 or TRBV6-3 to TRBJ1-5; D unresolved. The V end lost 6 bases, the J end lost 2 bases, and 8 bases lay between the germline ends. Germline V gives CDR1 MNHEY, CDR2 SVGEGT. The CDR3 consists of 13 residues. The CDR3 reads CASSRQGNQPQHF. The DNA of the CDR3 is TGTGCCAGCAGCCGACAAGGCAATCAGCCCCAGCATTTT.

This clonotype has a handful of counts. The chain employs TRBV19 and TRBJ1-5; no definite D call. This CDR3 is 13 amino acids long. The germline CDR1 and CDR2 sequences are LNHDA and SQIVND (reference sequence). The ends were cut back, 1 base at V and 4 bases at J, with 5 bases in the middle. CDR3 sequence (DNA): TGTGCCAGTAGTATAGGAGTGAATCAGCCCCAGCATTTT. It yields the protein CASSIGVNQPQHF.

This clonotype was seen ten or more times. This chain uses TRBV30 with TRBJ1-5; weak D call: TRBD1 (5 bases). CDR3 length equals 13 residues. Trimming cost V 7 bases and J 6 bases, with 16 bases left between them. The germline CDR1 and CDR2 sequences are GTSNPN and SVGIG (reference sequence). CDR3 nucleotide sequence: TGTGCCTCCAATCAGGGCGAGGGTCAGCCCCAGCATTTT. It yields the protein CASNQGEGQPQHF. Based on the CDR3 plus reference TRBV30 and TRBJ1-5, the full variable domain is SQTIHQWPATLVQPVGSPLSLECTVEGTSNPNLYWYRQAAGRGLQLLFYSVGIGQISSEVPQNLSASRPQDRQFILSSKKLLLSDSGFYLCASNQGEGQPQHFGDGTRLSIL.

This clonotype appeared a few times. The chain carries TRBV28 and TRBJ1-2; D may be TRBD1 (5 bases). The CDR3 loop spans 15 amino acids. V was cut by 3 bases and J by 4 bases, with 15 bases left in between. The germline gives CDR1 MDHEN, CDR2 SYDVKM. The CDR3 spells CASSLWGISSYGYTF. DNA of the CDR3: TGTGCCAGCAGTTTGTGGGGGATCTCCTCCTATGGCTACACCTTC.

The gene calls are TRBV2 and TRBJ2-3; no clear D gene. CDR3 size: 12 residues. V gave up 6 bases and J gave up 2 bases, with 6 bases separating them. The germline V gene has CDR1 SNHLY and CDR2 FYNNEI. DNA for the CDR3: TGTGCCAGCAGCCGACTCACAGATACGCAGTATTTT. Translation gives CASSRLTDTQYF.

This clonotype appeared a few times. V usage is TRBV3-1 and J usage is TRBJ2-7; D is perhaps TRBD2 (5 bases). The CDR3 length is 13 residues. Between the trimmed V and J ends, which lost 4 bases and 3 bases, there was a span of 10 bases. The germline gives CDR1 LGHDT, CDR2 YNNKEL (reference sequence). This CDR3 reads CASSPLAGYEQYF. CDR3 sequence (DNA): TGTGCCAGCAGCCCCCTGGCGGGCTACGAGCAGTACTTC.

The V gene is TRBV29-1, the J gene TRBJ1-1; possible D gene TRBD1, 6 bases. Trimming stripped 6 bases from V and 1 base from J, with 12 bases between. The V gene's germline CDR1 is SQVTM and CDR2 ANQGSEA. The CDR3 covers 13 residues. Here the CDR3 reads CSVPRQANTEAFF. The CDR3 DNA is TGCAGCGTCCCGAGACAGGCGAACACTGAAGCTTTCTTT.

Only a few counts were recorded for this clonotype. The chain uses TRBV11-2 and TRBJ2-7; D possibly corresponds to TRBD1 (6 bases). Trimming took 1 base from V and 4 from J, leaving 11 bases between them. Per germline, CDR1 SGHAT and CDR2 FQNNGV. The CDR3 is 14 residues long. Here the CDR3 DNA reads TGTGCCAGCAGCTTAGTTGGGGGCACTTACGAGCAGTACTTC. Protein sequence: CASSLVGGTYEQYF.